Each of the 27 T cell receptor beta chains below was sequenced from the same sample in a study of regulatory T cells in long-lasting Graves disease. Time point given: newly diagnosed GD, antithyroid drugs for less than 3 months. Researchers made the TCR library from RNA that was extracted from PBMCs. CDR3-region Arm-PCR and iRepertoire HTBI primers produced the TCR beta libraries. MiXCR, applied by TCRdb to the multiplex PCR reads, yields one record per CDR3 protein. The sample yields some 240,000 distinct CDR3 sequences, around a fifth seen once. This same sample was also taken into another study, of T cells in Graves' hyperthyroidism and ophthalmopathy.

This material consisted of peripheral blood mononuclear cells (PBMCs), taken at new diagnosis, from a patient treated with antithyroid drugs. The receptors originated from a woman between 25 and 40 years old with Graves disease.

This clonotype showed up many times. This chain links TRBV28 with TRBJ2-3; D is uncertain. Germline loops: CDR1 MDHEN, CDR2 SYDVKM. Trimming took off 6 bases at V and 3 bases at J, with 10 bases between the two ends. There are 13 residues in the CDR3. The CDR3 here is CASRLTPTDTQYF. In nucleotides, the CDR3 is TGTGCCAGCAGACTTACGCCAACAGATACGCAGTATTTT.

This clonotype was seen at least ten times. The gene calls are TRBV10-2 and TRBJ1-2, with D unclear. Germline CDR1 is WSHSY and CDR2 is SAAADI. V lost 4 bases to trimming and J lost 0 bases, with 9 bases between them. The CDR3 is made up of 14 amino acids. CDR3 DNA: TGCGCCAGCAGTGTAACTGTAGCTAACTATGGCTACACCTTC. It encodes CASSVTVANYGYTF.

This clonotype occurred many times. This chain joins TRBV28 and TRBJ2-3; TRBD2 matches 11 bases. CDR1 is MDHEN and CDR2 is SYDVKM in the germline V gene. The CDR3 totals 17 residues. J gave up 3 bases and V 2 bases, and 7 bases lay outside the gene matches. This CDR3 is CASSLEIAGGPTDTQYF. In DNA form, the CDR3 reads TGTGCCAGCAGTTTAGAAATAGCGGGAGGGCCAACAGATACGCAGTATTTT.

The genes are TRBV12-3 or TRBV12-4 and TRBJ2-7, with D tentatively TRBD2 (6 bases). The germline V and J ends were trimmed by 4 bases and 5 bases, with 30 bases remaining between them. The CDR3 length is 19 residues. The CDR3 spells CASSSDWAPRGEKCHEQYF. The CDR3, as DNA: TGTGCCAGCAGTTCCGACTGGGCTCCGCGCGGGGAGAAATGCCACGAGCAGTACTTC.

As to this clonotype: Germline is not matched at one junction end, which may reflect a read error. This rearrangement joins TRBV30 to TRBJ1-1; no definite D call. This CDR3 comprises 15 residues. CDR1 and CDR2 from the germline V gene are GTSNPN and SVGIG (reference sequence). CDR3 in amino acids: CAWGVNQIRNTEAFF. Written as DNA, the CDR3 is TGTGCCTGGGGTGTAAACCAGATTAGGAACACTGAAGCTTTCTTT.

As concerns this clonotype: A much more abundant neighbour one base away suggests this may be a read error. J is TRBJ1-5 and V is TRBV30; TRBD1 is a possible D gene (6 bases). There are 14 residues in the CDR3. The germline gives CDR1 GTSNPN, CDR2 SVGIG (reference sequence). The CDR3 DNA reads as TGTGCCTGGAGTCCTCTGGGGGCAGGTCAGCCCCAGAATTTT. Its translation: CAWSPLGAGQPQNF.

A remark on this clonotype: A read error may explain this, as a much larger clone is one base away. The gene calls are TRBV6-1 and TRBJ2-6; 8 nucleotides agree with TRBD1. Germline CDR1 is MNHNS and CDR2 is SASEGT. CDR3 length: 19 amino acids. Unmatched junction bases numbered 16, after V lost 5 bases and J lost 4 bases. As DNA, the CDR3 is TGTGCCAGCAGTCACTCCCGTAAACAGGGGGTGCACGGGGCCAACGTCCTGACTTTC. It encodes CASSHSRKQGVHGANVLTF.

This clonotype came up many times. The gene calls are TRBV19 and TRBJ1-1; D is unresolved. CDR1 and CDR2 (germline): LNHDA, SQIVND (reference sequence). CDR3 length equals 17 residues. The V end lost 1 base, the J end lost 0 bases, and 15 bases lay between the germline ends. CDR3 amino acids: CASSIGWHDGLNTEAFF. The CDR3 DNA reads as TGTGCCAGTAGTATAGGCTGGCACGATGGGCTGAACACTGAAGCTTTCTTT.

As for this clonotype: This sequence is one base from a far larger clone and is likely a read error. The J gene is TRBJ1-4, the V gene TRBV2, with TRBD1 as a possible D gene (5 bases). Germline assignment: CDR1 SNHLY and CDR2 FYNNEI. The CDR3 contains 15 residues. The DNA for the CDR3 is TGTGCCAGCAGCTTAGGCGACAGAGACAATGAAAAACTGTCTTTT. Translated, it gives CASSLGDRDNEKLSF.

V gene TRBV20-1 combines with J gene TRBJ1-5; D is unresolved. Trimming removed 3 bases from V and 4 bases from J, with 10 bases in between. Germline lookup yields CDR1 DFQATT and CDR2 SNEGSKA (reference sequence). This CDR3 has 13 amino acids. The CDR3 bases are TGCAGTGCTAGGGACTCCCGGAATCAGCCCCAGCATTTT. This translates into CSARDSRNQPQHF.

The CDR3 loop is CASSARAPEGDEQFF. As DNA, the CDR3 is TGTGCCAGCAGTGCCCGGGCCCCGGAGGGCGATGAGCAGTTCTTC. This chain uses TRBV2 with TRBJ2-1, with D perhaps TRBD2 (6 bases). Trimming shortened V by 4 bases and J by 8 bases, and 18 bases separated the two germline ends. CDR3 length: 15 residues. CDR1 and CDR2 (germline): SNHLY, FYNNEI.

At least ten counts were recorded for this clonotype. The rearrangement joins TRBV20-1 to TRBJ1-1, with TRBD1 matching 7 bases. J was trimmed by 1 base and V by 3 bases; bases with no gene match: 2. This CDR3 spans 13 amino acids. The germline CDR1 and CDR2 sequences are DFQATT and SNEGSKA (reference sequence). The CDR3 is CSASRDRNTEAFF. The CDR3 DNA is TGCAGTGCTAGTCGGGACAGGAACACTGAAGCTTTCTTT.

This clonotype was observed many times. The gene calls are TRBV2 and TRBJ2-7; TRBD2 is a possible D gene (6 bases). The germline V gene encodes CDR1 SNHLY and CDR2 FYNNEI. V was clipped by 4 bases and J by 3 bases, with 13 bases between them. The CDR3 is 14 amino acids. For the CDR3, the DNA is TGTGCCAGCAGTGTAGAAAGCGGGCACTACGAGCAGTACTTC. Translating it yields CASSVESGHYEQYF.

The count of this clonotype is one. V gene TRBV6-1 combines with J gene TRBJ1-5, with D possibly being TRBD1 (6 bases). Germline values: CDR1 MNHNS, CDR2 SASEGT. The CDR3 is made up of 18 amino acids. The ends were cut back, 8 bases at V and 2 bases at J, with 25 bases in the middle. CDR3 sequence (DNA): TGTGCCAGCGGGATGCCGCGGCCAGGGGCAGGGGGCAATCAGCCCCAGCATTTT. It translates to CASGMPRPGAGGNQPQHF.

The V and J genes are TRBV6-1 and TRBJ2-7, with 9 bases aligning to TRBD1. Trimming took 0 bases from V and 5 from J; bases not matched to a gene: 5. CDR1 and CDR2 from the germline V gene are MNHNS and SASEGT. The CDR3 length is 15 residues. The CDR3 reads CASSEAGGQGHEQYF. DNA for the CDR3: TGTGCCAGCAGTGAAGCGGGGGGACAGGGTCACGAGCAGTACTTC.

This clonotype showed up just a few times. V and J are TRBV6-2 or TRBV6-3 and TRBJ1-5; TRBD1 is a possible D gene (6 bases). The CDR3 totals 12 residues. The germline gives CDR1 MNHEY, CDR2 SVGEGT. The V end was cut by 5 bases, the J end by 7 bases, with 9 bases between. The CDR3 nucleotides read TGTGCCAGCAGTGGAGGGGGACAGCCCCAGCATTTT. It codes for CASSGGGQPQHF.

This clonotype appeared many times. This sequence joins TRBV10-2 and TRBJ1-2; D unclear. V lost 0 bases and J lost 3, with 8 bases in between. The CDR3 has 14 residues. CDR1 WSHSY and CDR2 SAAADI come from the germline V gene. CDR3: CASSESVSHYGYTF. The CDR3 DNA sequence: TGCGCCAGCAGTGAGTCGGTCAGCCACTATGGCTACACCTTC.

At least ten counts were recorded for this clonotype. As DNA, the CDR3 is TGTGCCAGCAGTCAACGAAGACAGGGTAACACTGAAGCTTTCTTT. Translated, it gives CASSQRRQGNTEAFF. The chain has TRBV28 and TRBJ1-1; 7 nucleotides align to TRBD1. Per the germline V gene, CDR1 is MDHEN and CDR2 is SYDVKM. The trim removed 5 bases at V and 2 bases at J, leaving 8 bases unmatched. The CDR3 is 15 amino acids.

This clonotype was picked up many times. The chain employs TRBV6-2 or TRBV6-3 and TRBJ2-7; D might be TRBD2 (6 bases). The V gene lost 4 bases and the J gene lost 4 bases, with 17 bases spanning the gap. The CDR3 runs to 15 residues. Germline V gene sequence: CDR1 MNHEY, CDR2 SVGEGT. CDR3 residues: CASSSFGTQLYEQYF. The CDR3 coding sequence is TGTGCCAGCAGTTCCTTCGGGACTCAGCTGTACGAGCAGTACTTC.

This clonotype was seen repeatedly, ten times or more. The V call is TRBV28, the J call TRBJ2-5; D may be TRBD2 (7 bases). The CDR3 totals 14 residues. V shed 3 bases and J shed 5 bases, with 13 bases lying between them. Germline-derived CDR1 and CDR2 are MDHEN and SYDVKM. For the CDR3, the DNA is TGTGCCAGCAGTTTGGGGGGGCAGGGGGAGACCCAGTACTTC. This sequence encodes CASSLGGQGETQYF.

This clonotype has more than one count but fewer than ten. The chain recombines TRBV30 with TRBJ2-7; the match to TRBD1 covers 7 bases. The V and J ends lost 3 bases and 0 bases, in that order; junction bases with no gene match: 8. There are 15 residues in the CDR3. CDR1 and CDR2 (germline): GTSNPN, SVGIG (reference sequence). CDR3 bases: TGTGCCTGGAGGGCTGCCGGGACAGTCTCCTACGAGCAGTACTTC. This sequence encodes CAWRAAGTVSYEQYF.

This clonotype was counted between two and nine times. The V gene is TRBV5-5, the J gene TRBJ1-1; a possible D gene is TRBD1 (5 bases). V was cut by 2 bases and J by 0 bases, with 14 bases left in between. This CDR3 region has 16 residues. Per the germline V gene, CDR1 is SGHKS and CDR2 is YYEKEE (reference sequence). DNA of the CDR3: TGTGCCAGCAGCTTCGGGGGACTAAGGATGAACACTGAAGCTTTCTTT. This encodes CASSFGGLRMNTEAFF.

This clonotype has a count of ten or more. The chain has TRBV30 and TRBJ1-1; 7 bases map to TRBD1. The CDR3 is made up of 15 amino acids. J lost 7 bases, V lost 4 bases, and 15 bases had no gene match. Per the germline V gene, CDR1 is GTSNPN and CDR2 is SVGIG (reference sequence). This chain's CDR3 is CAWKGPGQKRYEAFF. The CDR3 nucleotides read TGTGCCTGGAAGGGCCCGGGACAGAAAAGATATGAAGCTTTCTTT. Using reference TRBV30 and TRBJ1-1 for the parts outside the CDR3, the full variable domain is SQTIHQWPATLVQPVGSPLSLECTVEGTSNPNLYWYRQAAGRGLQLLFYSVGIGQISSEVPQNLSASRPQDRQFILSSKKLLLSDSGFYLCAWKGPGQKRYEAFFGQGTRLTVV.

The CDR3 sequence: CASSIPGQLNYNSPLHF. The CDR3 DNA reads TGTGCCAGCAGCATCCCGGGACAACTGAATTATAATTCACCCCTCCACTTT. This rearrangement joins TRBV6-2 or TRBV6-3 to TRBJ1-6, with TRBD1 as a possible D gene (6 bases). This CDR3 comprises 17 residues. The V gene lost 6 bases and the J gene lost 4 bases, with 19 bases spanning the gap. Germline V lookup: CDR1 MNHEY, CDR2 SVGEGT.

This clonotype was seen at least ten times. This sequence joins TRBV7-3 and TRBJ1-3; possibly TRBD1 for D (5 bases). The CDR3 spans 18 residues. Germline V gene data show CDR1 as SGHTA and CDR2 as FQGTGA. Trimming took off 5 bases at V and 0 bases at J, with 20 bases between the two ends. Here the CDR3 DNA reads TGTGCCAGCAGCCCTGGGTTCGGGGCGGCGAGCTCTGGAAACACCATATATTTT. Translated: CASSPGFGAASSGNTIYF.

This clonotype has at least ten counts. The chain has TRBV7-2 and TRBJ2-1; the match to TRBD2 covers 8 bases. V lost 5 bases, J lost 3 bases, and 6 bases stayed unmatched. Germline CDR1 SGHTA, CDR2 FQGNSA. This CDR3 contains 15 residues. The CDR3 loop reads CASSPRTSRYNEQFF. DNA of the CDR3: TGTGCCAGCAGCCCGAGGACTAGCCGCTACAATGAGCAGTTCTTC.

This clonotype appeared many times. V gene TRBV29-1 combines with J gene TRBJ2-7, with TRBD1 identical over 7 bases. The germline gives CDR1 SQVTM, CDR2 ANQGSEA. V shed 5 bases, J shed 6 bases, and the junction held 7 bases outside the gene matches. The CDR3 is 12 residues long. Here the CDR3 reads CSVLGDSTEQYF. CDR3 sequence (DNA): TGCAGCGTTCTGGGGGACAGCACCGAGCAGTACTTC.